This section outlines one TCR beta chain sequence together with its context. Its cognate antigen is unknown. Vbeta (60) and Jbeta (13) primers were used in the PCR. Some clones are missing from TCRdb's copy, which holds only in-frame ones; the method was immunoSEQ multiplex PCR. The table records 95,000 to 130,000 clones, approximately 80% of them present only once. In nominal health when sampled, donors likely had unrecorded immune exposures nonetheless. This sample is drawn from a study of cytomegalovirus exposure and HLA in healthy donors. Broader study findings: The authors listed some 150 TCR beta chains as cytomegalovirus-associated.

This CDR3 comprises 15 residues. CDR1 and CDR2 (germline): SGHTS, YDEGEE. With 3 bases removed from V and 8 bases from J, the gap between germline ends came to 18 bases. The source of this sequence is a man aged 25-45 years in good health and CMV-seropositive. Sequenced sample: PBMCs. The chain couples TRBV5-8 to TRBJ2-1; a weak D match, TRBD1 (5 bases). DNA for the CDR3: TGTGCCAGCAGCTCCAGACAGAATTGGATCGATGAGCAGTTCTTC. It encodes CASSSRQNWIDEQFF.